The 30 T cell receptor beta chains in this list originate from one sample, sequenced in a study of shared clonotypes between healthy human individuals. CD45RO-negative, CCR7-positively selected cells formed the naive CD8 fraction, excluding terminally differentiated effector memory CD45RA+ cells. The assay was immunoSEQ multiplex PCR, and TCRdb's table has in-frame clones only and misses some. The sample records millions of clones, about 93% being singletons. Sample: naive CD8+ T cells from PBMCs. Receptors were obtained from a man in his late teens or twenties in good health. Some clones in this sample may be carry-over from other donors' samples.

The chain has TRBV29-1 and TRBJ2-7; D uncertain. Trimming pared 1 base from V and 6 bases from J, leaving 13 bases between. The germline V gene encodes CDR1 SQVTM and CDR2 ANQGSEA. This CDR3 spans 13 amino acids. The CDR3 nucleotides read TGCAGCGTTGAAGGACTTCATAGGAGCGAGCAGTACTTC. Protein: CSVEGLHRSEQYF.

The chain carries TRBV28 and TRBJ2-7; TRBD1 is a possible D gene (6 bases). Germline V gives CDR1 MDHEN, CDR2 SYDVKM. The CDR3 sequence is 15 residues long. The V and J ends lost 2 bases and 0 bases respectively, with 11 bases between them. The CDR3 nucleotides are TGTGCCAGCAGTTTAAACAGGGCCAACTCCTACGAGCAGTACTTC. It specifies CASSLNRANSYEQYF.

The gene calls are TRBV6-6 and TRBJ1-4; possible D gene TRBD1, 6 bases. There are 13 residues in the CDR3. Trimming cost V 7 bases and J 5 bases, with 11 bases left between them. Germline CDR1 and CDR2: MNHNY and SVGAGI (reference sequence). CDR3 sequence: CASTKDRNEKLFF. The CDR3 nucleotides are TGTGCCAGCACCAAGGACAGAAATGAAAAACTGTTTTTT.

The V and J genes are TRBV12-1 and TRBJ2-1; the table's D gene call, TRBD2, was not cross checked with the DNA. TRBV12-1 is termed a pseudogene. CDR3 length: 21 amino acids. The CDR3 DNA reads TGTGCCAGCAGCATCTGCAACTACGAAGGACTAGCGGGAGGGCCACACAATGAGCAGTTCTTC. It translates to CASSICNYEGLAGGPHNEQFF.

The V call is TRBV5-3, the J call TRBJ1-4; 8 nucleotides line up with TRBD1. TRBV5-3 has ORF status, its function being uncertain. The CDR3 contains 15 residues. V lost 3 bases and J lost 8; bases outside the gene matches: 9. The CDR3 sequence: CARSSDRGGGEKLFF. The CDR3 DNA is TGTGCCAGAAGCTCCGACAGGGGTGGGGGCGAAAAACTGTTTTTT.

The chain employs TRBV27 and TRBJ1-1, with D hard to call. Trimming left V 3 bases short and J 2 bases short, with 10 bases between. The CDR3 has 14 residues. Germline V lookup: CDR1 MNHEY, CDR2 SMNVEV (reference sequence). The CDR3 sequence: CASSFYNTNTEAFF. The CDR3 bases are TGTGCCAGCAGTTTTTATAACACCAACACTGAAGCTTTCTTT.

V usage is TRBV19 and J usage is TRBJ2-7; 13 bases are shared with TRBD2. With V trimmed by 7 bases and J by 5 bases, 5 bases remained unmatched. CDR1 is LNHDA, CDR2 SQIVND, per germline (reference sequence). CDR3 length: 14 residues. CDR3 nucleotide sequence: TGTGCCAGTAAGGTGACTAGCGGGAGGAACGAGCAGTACTTC. The encoded protein is CASKVTSGRNEQYF.

The genes are TRBV27 and TRBJ1-2; D is possibly TRBD1 (5 bases). V was trimmed by 5 bases and J by 10 bases, leaving 17 bases between them. The V gene's germline CDR1 is MNHEY and CDR2 SMNVEV (reference sequence). There are 13 residues in the CDR3. DNA of the CDR3: TGTGCCAGCAGTACCGGACAAAACGCGGACTACACCTTC. This translates into CASSTGQNADYTF.

This clone has only one observation. The rearrangement uses TRBV6-1 and TRBJ2-7; TRBD1 is a possible D gene (6 bases). The germline V and J ends were trimmed by 8 bases and 5 bases, with 16 bases remaining between them. CDR3 length equals 13 residues. In germline, CDR1 is MNHNS, CDR2 SASEGT. The CDR3 region has the DNA TGTGCCAGCGGGACGAGGGGGTTCAACGAGCAGTACTTC. The encoded protein is CASGTRGFNEQYF.

Written as DNA, the CDR3 is TGTGCCAGCAGTCCTAGAGCGGTCCCCATGTACTTC. It yields the protein CASSPRAVPMYF. The rearrangement uses TRBV27 and TRBJ2-7; weak D call: TRBD2 (5 bases). There are 12 residues in the CDR3. Germline V lookup: CDR1 MNHEY, CDR2 SMNVEV (reference sequence). The V end was cut by 5 bases, the J end by 12 bases, with 17 bases between.

V usage is TRBV13 and J usage is TRBJ2-1; D is perhaps TRBD2 (5 bases). V lost 3 bases and J lost 0, with 15 bases in between. The V gene's germline CDR1 is PRHDT and CDR2 FYEKMQ (reference sequence). This CDR3 spans 17 amino acids. In DNA form, the CDR3 reads TGTGCCAGCAGCTTGTCGGACTGGGCCAGCTCCTACAATGAGCAGTTCTTC. Its translation: CASSLSDWASSYNEQFF.

The V call is TRBV5-8, the J call TRBJ1-5; the D is unclear. CDR3 length equals 14 residues. Trimming pared 0 bases from V and 0 bases from J, leaving 4 bases between. CDR1 and CDR2 (germline): SGHTS, YDEGEE. The CDR3 DNA reads as TGTGCCAGCAGCTTGGCGGATAGCAATCAGCCCCAGCATTTT. This encodes CASSLADSNQPQHF.

The chain is built from TRBV6-6 and TRBJ2-1; D might be TRBD2 (5 bases). Germline V gives CDR1 MNHNY, CDR2 SVGAGI (reference sequence). The V end was cut by 6 bases, the J end by 6 bases, with 9 bases between. This CDR3 region has 12 residues. The DNA of the CDR3 is TGTGCCAGCAGCACGGAGGTCAATGAGCAGTTCTTC. It encodes CASSTEVNEQFF.

The chain's CDR3 is CASSDHNEQFF. CDR3 DNA sequence: TGTGCCAGTAGTGACCACAATGAGCAGTTCTTC. V gene TRBV19 combines with J gene TRBJ2-1; unclear D gene. The CDR3 extends over 11 amino acids. Germline CDR1 reads LNHDA; CDR2 reads SQIVND (reference sequence). V dropped 5 bases and J dropped 5 bases, with 4 bases sitting between them.

J is TRBJ2-5 and V is TRBV25-1, with a possible D match to TRBD2 (5 bases). Trimming left V 3 bases short and J 0 bases short, with 14 bases between. CDR1 and CDR2 (germline): MGHDK, SYGVNS. This CDR3 has 16 residues. DNA of the CDR3: TGTGCCAGCAGTGATCCACTAGAGGTGGACCAAGAGACCCAGTACTTC. As protein: CASSDPLEVDQETQYF.

This clone was found a few times. The same CDR3 is also encoded by other DNA sequences in this sample. V and J are TRBV6-1 and TRBJ2-1; D may be TRBD1 (6 bases). The CDR3 totals 14 residues. Per the germline V gene, CDR1 is MNHNS and CDR2 is SASEGT. Trimming removed 0 bases at V and 4 bases at J, with 7 bases between. The CDR3: CASSEAGAYNEQFF. The CDR3 DNA reads TGTGCCAGCAGTGAAGCGGGGGCATACAATGAGCAGTTCTTC.

The chain combines TRBV19 with TRBJ2-2; 8 bases line up with TRBD2. CDR1 is LNHDA and CDR2 is SQIVND in the germline V gene (reference sequence). The length of the CDR3 is 15 residues. After removal of 4 bases from V and 4 bases from J, the junction contained 5 bases not matched to a gene. The CDR3 sequence is CASSKGSGGTGELFF. The CDR3 DNA reads as TGTGCCAGTAGTAAAGGGAGCGGGGGCACCGGGGAGCTGTTTTTT.

J is TRBJ2-1 and V is TRBV10-3; no clear D. Looked up from germline, CDR1 is ENHRY and CDR2 is SYGVKD. With 2 bases removed from V and 1 base from J, the gap between germline ends came to 9 bases. The CDR3 is made up of 15 amino acids. For the CDR3, the DNA is TGTGCCATCAGTGAGAGGTTAGGGTCCTACAATGAGCAGTTCTTC. Its translation is CAISERLGSYNEQFF.

This clone appeared once. J is TRBJ2-5 and V is TRBV19, with 8 positions matching TRBD1. J was trimmed by 3 bases and V by 5 bases; bases with no gene match: 2. Germline CDR1 and CDR2: LNHDA and SQIVND (reference sequence). The CDR3 has 13 residues. The CDR3 DNA reads as TGTGCCAGTAGTTGGACAGGGAAAGAGACCCAGTACTTC. The encoded protein is CASSWTGKETQYF. Variable domain in full (rest from reference TRBV19 and TRBJ2-5): DGGITQSPKYLFRKEGQNVTLSCEQNLNHDAMYWYRQDPGQGLRLIYYSQIVNDFQKGDIAEGYSVSREKKESFPLTVTSAQKNPTAFYLCASSWTGKETQYFGPGTRLLVL.

The CDR3 sequence is CAWSVPHNTGLDNEKLFF. The CDR3 DNA follows: TGTGCCTGGAGTGTACCCCATAATACAGGGCTAGATAATGAAAAACTGTTTTTT. The rearrangement uses TRBV30 and TRBJ1-4, with D possibly TRBD1 on 6 matching bases. Germline V lookup: CDR1 GTSNPN, CDR2 SVGIG (reference sequence). The CDR3 spans 18 residues. V lost 0 bases to trimming and J lost 4 bases, with 21 bases between them.

The rearrangement joins TRBV27 to TRBJ2-7, with TRBD1 matching 7 bases. Germline CDR1 MNHEY, CDR2 SMNVEV (reference sequence). The CDR3 totals 16 residues. With 2 bases clipped from V and 3 bases from J, the junction kept 10 bases outside the gene matches. CDR3 protein: CASSLQADRLLYEQYF. The CDR3 DNA reads as TGTGCCAGCAGTTTACAGGCGGACAGGTTGCTCTACGAGCAGTACTTC.

The chain uses TRBV4-1 and TRBJ2-3; no definite D call. The CDR3 length is 14 residues. Trimming removed 4 bases from V and 0 bases from J, with 8 bases in between. Germline V gene sequence: CDR1 MGHRA, CDR2 YSYEKL. In DNA form, the CDR3 reads TGCGCCAGCAGCCTGATTTCTAGCACAGATACGCAGTATTTT. This translates into CASSLISSTDTQYF.

The chain has TRBV11-2 and TRBJ1-2, with D tentatively TRBD1 (5 bases). Germline CDR1 is SGHAT and CDR2 is FQNNGV. Trimming pared 7 bases from V and 2 bases from J, leaving 17 bases between. The CDR3 is made up of 15 amino acids. This CDR3 is CASNNPGPRNYGYTF. The CDR3 nucleotides are TGTGCCAGCAACAACCCGGGGCCAAGGAACTATGGCTACACCTTC.

Comment on this clone: Just one base apart from a much larger clone, this may be a read error. Other DNA sequences in this sample translate to the same CDR3. The J gene is TRBJ2-7, the V gene TRBV28; a weak D match, TRBD1 (6 bases). Germline CDR1 MDHEN, CDR2 SYDVKM. V was cut by 2 bases and J by 3 bases, with 8 bases left in between. The CDR3 extends over 13 amino acids. The CDR3 reads CASSLGQNYEQYF. The CDR3 nucleotides are TGTGCCAGCAGTTTAGGACAGAACTACGAGCAGTACTTC. Full variable domain (rest looked up from reference TRBV28 and TRBJ2-7): DVKVTQSSRYLVKRTGEKVFLECVQDMDHENMFWYRQDPGLGLRLIYFSYDVKMKEKGDIPEGYSVSREKKERFSLILESASTNQTSMYLCASSLGQNYEQYFGPGTRLTVT.

The chain employs TRBV7-8 and TRBJ2-1; D is possibly TRBD1 (5 bases). The length of the CDR3 is 16 residues. V gave up 5 bases and J gave up 4 bases, with 18 bases separating them. The V gene's germline CDR1 is SGHVS and CDR2 FQNEAQ. The CDR3 is CASSPPPGQIYNEQFF. The CDR3, as DNA: TGTGCCAGCAGCCCGCCCCCAGGGCAGATTTACAATGAGCAGTTCTTC.

The chain is built from TRBV9 and TRBJ2-7; D is perhaps TRBD1 (6 bases). The CDR3 length is 15 residues. Germline V gene sequence: CDR1 SGDLS, CDR2 YYNGEE. The V and J ends lost 0 bases and 1 base respectively, with 11 bases between them. The CDR3 sequence: CASSVDQGISYEQYF. CDR3 DNA sequence: TGTGCCAGCAGCGTAGACCAGGGGATTTCCTACGAGCAGTACTTC.

Regarding this clone: The sample has other DNA sequences that encode this CDR3 too. The chain has TRBV29-1 and TRBJ2-7, with TRBD1 matching 7 bases. The CDR3 has 15 amino acids. Unmatched junction bases numbered 8, after V lost 1 base and J lost 2 bases. Looked up from germline, CDR1 is SQVTM and CDR2 is ANQGSEA. CDR3 in amino acids: CSVEGGRDSPYEQYF. CDR3 DNA sequence: TGCAGCGTTGAAGGGGGTCGGGACAGTCCCTACGAGCAGTACTTC.

V gene TRBV27 combines with J gene TRBJ1-1; the D gene is possibly TRBD1 (5 bases). The CDR3 sequence is 17 residues long. V was shortened by 0 bases and J by 8 bases, with 22 bases between the two germline ends. CDR1 is MNHEY, CDR2 SMNVEV, per germline (reference sequence). Here the CDR3 DNA reads TGTGCCAGCAGTTTATCGCGGGGGGAAACAATGACCTTGGAAGCTTTCTTT. Encoded protein: CASSLSRGETMTLEAFF.

The chain carries TRBV2 and TRBJ2-1, with 9 bases identical to TRBD2. The CDR3 totals 15 residues. V shed 4 bases and J 3 bases; nucleotides not matched to a gene: 4. Germline lookup yields CDR1 SNHLY and CDR2 FYNNEI. The CDR3 here is CASSAGLANYNEQFF. CDR3 DNA sequence: TGTGCCAGCAGTGCCGGACTAGCGAACTACAATGAGCAGTTCTTC.

The V gene is TRBV7-9, the J gene TRBJ1-4; a weak D match, TRBD1 (6 bases). Trimming pared 5 bases from V and 2 bases from J, leaving 12 bases between. The CDR3 runs 15 residues. CDR1 and CDR2 (germline): SEHNR, FQNEAQ (reference sequence). CDR3 loop: CASSGTGATNEKLFF. The CDR3 DNA is TGTGCCAGCAGCGGGACGGGGGCGACTAATGAAAAACTGTTTTTT.